This T cell receptor beta chain was identified in a study of T cell responses to AZD1222 COVID-19 vaccine. This clone occurred a few times. The antigen remains undetermined. Assay: immunoSEQ multiplex PCR; the TCRdb copy retains only in-frame clones and omits some. This sample carries around 140,000 clones, roughly nine tenths of them seen once, and the ten largest clones take roughly 1.7%. General study findings and limits: Breadth and depth of Spike-specific TCRs rose after two AZD1222 doses.

CDR1 MNHEY and CDR2 SMNVEV come from the germline V gene (reference sequence). This CDR3 is built from 13 residues. With 5 bases removed from V and 8 bases from J, the gap between germline ends came to 15 bases. The material was peripheral blood, obtained 28 days after the second AZD1222 dose. The sequence came from an adult who received the AZD1222 COVID-19 vaccine. The J gene is TRBJ1-1, the V gene TRBV27; D may be TRBD1 (6 bases). The CDR3 spells CASSPGGGAEAFF. CDR3 sequence (DNA): TGTGCCAGCAGTCCGGGGGGGGGCGCCGAAGCTTTCTTT.